The entry below describes one T cell receptor beta chain. Participants were aged about 18 to 100 years from approximately 24 US areas. Cohort allocation depended upon clinical history that participants reported. Source study methods: Amplification with reference gene primers provided the estimates of nucleated cell counts. The assay was immunoSEQ multiplex PCR, and TCRdb's table has in-frame clones only and misses some. That table furnishes V, J and clone size, whereas the DNA furnished D and trimming. The table includes about 270,000 clones, approximately 90% detected once. This sample stems from a study of blood T cell repertoires in COVID-19. The sequence was collected from a man between 40 and 49 years old who had been exposed to COVID-19. The specimen was PBMCs or T cells enriched from blood (not recorded which).

In DNA form, the CDR3 reads TGTGCCAGCAGCCAAGATCCTAACTGGACAGGGAGCATGGGCTACACCTTC. It specifies CASSQDPNWTGSMGYTF. The chain uses TRBV14 and TRBJ1-2; 8 bases map to TRBD1. After removal of 0 bases from V and 8 bases from J, the junction contained 14 bases not matched to a gene. The CDR3 is 17 residues long. Germline CDR1 reads SGHDN; CDR2 reads FVKESK.